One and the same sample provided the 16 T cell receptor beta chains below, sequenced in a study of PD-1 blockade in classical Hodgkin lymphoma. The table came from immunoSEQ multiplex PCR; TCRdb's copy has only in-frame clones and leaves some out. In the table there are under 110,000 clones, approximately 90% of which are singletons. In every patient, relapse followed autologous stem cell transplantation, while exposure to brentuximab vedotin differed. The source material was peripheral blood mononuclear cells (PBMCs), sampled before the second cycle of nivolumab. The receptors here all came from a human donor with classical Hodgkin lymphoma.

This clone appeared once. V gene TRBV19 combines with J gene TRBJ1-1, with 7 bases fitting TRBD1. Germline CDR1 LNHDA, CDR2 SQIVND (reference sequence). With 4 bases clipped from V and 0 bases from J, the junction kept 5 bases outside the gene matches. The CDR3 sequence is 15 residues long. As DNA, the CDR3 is TGTGCCAGTAGTAAATGGACAGGTATGAACACTGAAGCTTTCTTT. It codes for CASSKWTGMNTEAFF.

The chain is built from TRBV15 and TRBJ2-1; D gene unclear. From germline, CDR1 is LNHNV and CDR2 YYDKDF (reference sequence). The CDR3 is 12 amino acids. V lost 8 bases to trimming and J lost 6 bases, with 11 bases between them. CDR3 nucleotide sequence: TGTGCCACCTCTGTGTATTTCAATGAGCAGTTCTTC. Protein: CATSVYFNEQFF.

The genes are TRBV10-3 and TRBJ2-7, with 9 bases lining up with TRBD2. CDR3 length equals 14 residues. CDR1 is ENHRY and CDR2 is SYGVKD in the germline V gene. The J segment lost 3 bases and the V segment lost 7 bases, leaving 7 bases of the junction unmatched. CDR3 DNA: TGTGCCATCAAAGTGCTAGCGGGGAACTACGAGCAGTACTTC. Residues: CAIKVLAGNYEQYF.

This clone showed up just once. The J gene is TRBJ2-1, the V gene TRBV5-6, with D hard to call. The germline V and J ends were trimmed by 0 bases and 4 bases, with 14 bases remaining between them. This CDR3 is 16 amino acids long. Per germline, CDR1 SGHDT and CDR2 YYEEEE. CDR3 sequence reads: CASSLELRVGYNEQFF. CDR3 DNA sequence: TGTGCCAGCAGCTTGGAGCTTCGAGTGGGTTACAATGAGCAGTTCTTC.

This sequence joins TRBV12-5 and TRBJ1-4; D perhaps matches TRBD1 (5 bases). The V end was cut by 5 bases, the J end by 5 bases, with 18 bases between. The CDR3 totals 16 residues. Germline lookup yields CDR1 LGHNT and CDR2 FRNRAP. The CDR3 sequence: CASGLLVGARNEKLFF. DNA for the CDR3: TGTGCTAGTGGTCTTCTCGTTGGGGCCCGAAATGAAAAACTGTTTTTT. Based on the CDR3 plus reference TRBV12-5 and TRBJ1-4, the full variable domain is DARVTQTPRHKVTEMGQEVTMRCQPILGHNTVFWYRQTMMQGLELLAYFRNRAPLDDSGMPKDRFSAEMPDATLATLKIQPSEPRDSAVYFCASGLLVGARNEKLFFGSGTQLSVL.

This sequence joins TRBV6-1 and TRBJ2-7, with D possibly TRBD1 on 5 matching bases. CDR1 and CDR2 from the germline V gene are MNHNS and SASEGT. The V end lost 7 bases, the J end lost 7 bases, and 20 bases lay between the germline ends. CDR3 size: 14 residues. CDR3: CASNFRQPFREQYF. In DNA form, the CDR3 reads TGTGCCAGCAACTTTAGACAGCCTTTTCGGGAGCAGTACTTC.

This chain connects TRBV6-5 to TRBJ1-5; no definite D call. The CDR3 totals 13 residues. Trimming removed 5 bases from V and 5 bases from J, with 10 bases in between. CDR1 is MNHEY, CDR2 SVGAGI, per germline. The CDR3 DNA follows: TGTGCCAGCAGTCTAGGGCCCCATCAGCCCCAGCATTTT. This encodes CASSLGPHQPQHF.

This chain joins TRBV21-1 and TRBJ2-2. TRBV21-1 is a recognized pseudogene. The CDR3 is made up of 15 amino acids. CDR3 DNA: TGTGCCAGCAGCCGATGGGTCGGGGCCCCCGGGGAGCTGTTTTTT. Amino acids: CASSRWVGAPGELFF.

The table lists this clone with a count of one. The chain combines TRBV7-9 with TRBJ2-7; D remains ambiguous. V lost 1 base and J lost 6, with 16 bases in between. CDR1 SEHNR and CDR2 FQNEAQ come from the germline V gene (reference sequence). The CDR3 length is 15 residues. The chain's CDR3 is CASSLVSAPNFEQYF. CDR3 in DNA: TGTGCCAGCAGCTTAGTTTCAGCGCCTAATTTCGAGCAGTACTTC.

The CDR3 loop is CASSLQVMGNEQYF. DNA of the CDR3: TGTGCCAGCAGCTTACAGGTGATGGGGAACGAGCAGTACTTC. The chain combines TRBV7-2 with TRBJ2-5, with D unresolved. The assigned J gene may be wrong: the sequence end matches TRBJ2-7 better. Germline values: CDR1 SGHTA, CDR2 FQGNSA. CDR3 size: 14 residues.

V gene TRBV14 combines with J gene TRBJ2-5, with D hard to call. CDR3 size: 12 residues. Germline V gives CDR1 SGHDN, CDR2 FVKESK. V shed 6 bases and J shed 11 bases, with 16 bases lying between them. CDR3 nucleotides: TGTGCCAGCAGTCTTTTCCCGGGCCCTCAGTACTTC. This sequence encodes CASSLFPGPQYF.

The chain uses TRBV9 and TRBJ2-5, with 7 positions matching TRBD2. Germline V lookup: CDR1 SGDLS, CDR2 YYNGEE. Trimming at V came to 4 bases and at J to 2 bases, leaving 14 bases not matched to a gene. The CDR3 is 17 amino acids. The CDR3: CASSPRSTWGGQETQYF. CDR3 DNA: TGTGCCAGCAGCCCCCGTAGTACATGGGGGGGTCAAGAGACCCAGTACTTC.

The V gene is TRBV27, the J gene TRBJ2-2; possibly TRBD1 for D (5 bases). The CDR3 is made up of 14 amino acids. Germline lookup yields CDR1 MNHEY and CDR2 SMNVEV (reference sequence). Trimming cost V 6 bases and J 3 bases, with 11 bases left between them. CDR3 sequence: CASRLQEYTGELFF. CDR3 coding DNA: TGTGCCAGCAGACTACAGGAATACACCGGGGAGCTGTTTTTT.

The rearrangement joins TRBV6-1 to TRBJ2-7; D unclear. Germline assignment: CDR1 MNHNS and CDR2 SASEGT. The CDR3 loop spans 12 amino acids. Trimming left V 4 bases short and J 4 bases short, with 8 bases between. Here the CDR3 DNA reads TGTGCCAGCAGTGCTACTGGTTACGAGCAGTACTTC. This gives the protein CASSATGYEQYF.

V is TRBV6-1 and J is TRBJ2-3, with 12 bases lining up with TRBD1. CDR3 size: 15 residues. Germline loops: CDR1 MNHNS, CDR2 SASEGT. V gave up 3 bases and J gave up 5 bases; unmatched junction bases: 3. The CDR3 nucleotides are TGTGCCAGCAGTGATGGGACAGGGGGCCGAGATACGCAGTATTTT. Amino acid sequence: CASSDGTGGRDTQYF.

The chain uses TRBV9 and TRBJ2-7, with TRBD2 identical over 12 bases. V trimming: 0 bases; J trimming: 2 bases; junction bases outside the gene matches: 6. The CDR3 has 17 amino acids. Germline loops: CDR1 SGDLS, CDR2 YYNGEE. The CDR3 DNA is TGTGCCAGCAGCGTAGACGAGACTAGCGGGGGAGCCTACGAGCAGTACTTC. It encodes CASSVDETSGGAYEQYF.